Listed below are T cell receptor beta chains from one sample, sequenced in a study of T-cell memory formation after mild COVID-19. TCRdb passed the 5' RACE reads through MiXCR, listing each CDR3 protein once. The data contain roughly 450,000 distinct CDR3 sequences, 15% to 20% of them seen just once; the ten biggest clones take up around an eighth. The source material was PBMCs or a T cell subset sorted from them (not recorded which). The receptors stem from an adult woman who had mild COVID-19 (a few samples of this study predate the infection). Cell type and time point are not known. CDR3s include the opening cysteine and the closing phenylalanine or tryptophan. Fields, in order: clone size, J gene, CDR3 length, V gene, D gene, CDR3 DNA, CDR3 protein. A D gene is named only where the DNA matches it firmly. Clone sizes are given selectively: once, few, many, or a class where the clone is expanded.

>NA|TRBJ1-5|16|TRBV4-2|NA
TGTGCCAGCAGCCAAGCCGAGTTTGGGGGATATCAGCCCCAGCATTTT
CASSQAEFGGYQPQHF
>NA|TRBJ2-5|15|TRBV20-1|TRBD2
TGCAGTGCTAGAGATCAAGCGGGAGCTCGGGAGACCCAGTACTTC
CSARDQAGARETQYF
>NA|TRBJ2-3|18|TRBV7-8|TRBD2
TGTGCCAGCAGCGTAGAGGGGGGACTAGCGGGCGGTACAGATACGCAGTATTTT
CASSVEGGLAGGTDTQYF
>NA|TRBJ1-1|14|TRBV20-1|NA
TGCAGTGCTTGGATTGGTAGGGAGAACACTGAAGCTTTCTTT
CSAWIGRENTEAFF
>few|TRBJ2-2|11|TRBV29-1|NA
TGCAGCGGTACATGGGACGGGGAGCTGTTTTTT
CSGTWDGELFF
>few|TRBJ2-1|17|TRBV20-1|TRBD2
TGCAGTGCTAGAACTCACTCTAGCGGATTAACCTACAATGAGCAGTTCTTC
CSARTHSSGLTYNEQFF
>many|TRBJ2-1|18|TRBV4-1|TRBD2
TGCGCCAGCAGCCAAGGACTAGCGGGGGGGCCTTCCTACAATGAGCAGTTCTTC
CASSQGLAGGPSYNEQFF
>few|TRBJ2-3|20|TRBV12-3/TRBV12-4|TRBD2
TGTGCCAGCAGTTTCCGCCGGGTAGGTGTAGCGGGGGCCAGCACAGATACGCAGTATTTT
CASSFRRVGVAGASTDTQYF
>NA|TRBJ2-5|12|TRBV29-1|NA
TGCAGCGTTGAAAGGGAAGTAGAGACCCAGTACTTC
CSVEREVETQYF
>few|TRBJ1-1|15|TRBV9|NA
TGTGCCAGCAGCGCCAGACAGGACCGTCATCCTGAAGCTTTCTTT
CASSARQDRHPEAFF
>NA|TRBJ2-2|14|TRBV4-3|NA
TGCGCCAGCAGCCAAGTAGCGCGGACCGGGGAGCTGTTTTTT
CASSQVARTGELFF
>NA|TRBJ1-5|15|TRBV20-1|NA
TGCAGTGCTACGCCCGGCAGGTATAGCAATCAGCCCCAGCATTTT
CSATPGRYSNQPQHF
>few|TRBJ2-1|14|TRBV5-1|TRBD2
TGCGCCAGCAAGGCGACTAGCGGGTACAATGAGCAGTTCTTC
CASKATSGYNEQFF
>few|TRBJ2-1|14|TRBV5-1|TRBD2
TGCGCCAGCAGCTGGGGGGGAGATTACAATGAGCAGTTCTTC
CASSWGGDYNEQFF
>few|TRBJ2-1|16|TRBV9|NA
TGTGCCAGCAGCGGACCCAGACTGGATTATTACAATGAGCAGTTCTTC
CASSGPRLDYYNEQFF
>NA|TRBJ1-1|12|TRBV12-3/TRBV12-4|NA
TGTGCCAGCAGCACCCGGAGGACTGAAGCTTTCTTT
CASSTRRTEAFF
>NA|TRBJ2-7|12|TRBV12-3/TRBV12-4|NA
TGTGCCAGCAGTTTTAGGACCTACGAGCAGTACTTC
CASSFRTYEQYF
>NA|TRBJ2-7|18|TRBV3-1|TRBD2
TGTGCCAGCAGCCCCCACCCCTCAGCGGGGGGCCTCTCCTACGAGCAGTACTTC
CASSPHPSAGGLSYEQYF
>NA|TRBJ2-2|15|TRBV7-6|TRBD1
TGTGCCAGCACTCTCGAGGGGGCCAACACCGGGGAGCTGTTTTTT
CASTLEGANTGELFF
>NA|TRBJ2-5|14|TRBV5-5|TRBD2
TGTGCCAGCAGCTTGGGACTAGCGATCGAGACCCAGTACTTC
CASSLGLAIETQYF
>NA|TRBJ2-5|17|TRBV19|NA
TGTGCCAGTAAGCCAGGGGGGGACCGCCTCTGGCAAGAGACCCAGTACTTC
CASKPGGDRLWQETQYF
>few|TRBJ2-1|14|TRBV5-1|NA
TGCGCCAGCAGCGGCTTGGGCCCCAACAATGAGCAGTTCTTC
CASSGLGPNNEQFF
>few|TRBJ1-1|15|TRBV9|NA
TGTGCCAGCAGCGGGGGGATCAGCATGAACACTGAAGCTTTCTTT
CASSGGISMNTEAFF
>few|TRBJ2-2|13|TRBV20-1|NA
TGCAGTGCTAGTGGTGGGAACACCGGGGAGCTGTTTTTT
CSASGGNTGELFF
>NA|TRBJ2-2|14|TRBV6-5|NA
TGTGCCAGCAGTTACCGGGCAGGGTCCGGGGAGCTGTTTTTT
CASSYRAGSGELFF
>few|TRBJ1-1|12|TRBV7-8|NA
TGTGCCAGCAGCTTAAAATGGACTGAAGCTTTCTTT
CASSLKWTEAFF
>few|TRBJ2-1|16|TRBV24-1|TRBD2
TGTGCCACCAGTGATTTGGCACGGGAGGGCCTCGATGAGCAGTTCTTC
CATSDLAREGLDEQFF
>few|TRBJ2-3|15|TRBV5-1|TRBD2
TGCGCCAGCGCTACTAGCGGGAGGGCGCCAGATACGCAGTATTTT
CASATSGRAPDTQYF
>few|TRBJ2-1|15|TRBV18|NA
TGTGCCAGCTCACCACGCGGGGACAAACTGAATGAGCAGTTCTTC
CASSPRGDKLNEQFF
>many|TRBJ2-1|15|TRBV9|NA
TGTGCCAGCAGCCCGACGGGGAGCTCCTACAATGAGCAGTTCTTC
CASSPTGSSYNEQFF
>few|TRBJ2-5|14|TRBV7-7|NA
TGTGCCAGTCTTACCGGCCGGATTCAAGAGACCCAGTACTTC
CASLTGRIQETQYF
>NA|TRBJ1-4|18|TRBV7-9|NA
TGTGCCAGCAGCTCCGCTCCCGGCCAACTACAGGGTTATGAAAAACTGTTTTTT
CASSSAPGQLQGYEKLFF
>NA|TRBJ2-1|15|TRBV9|NA
TGTGCCAGCAGCGTAGCCCTACCTCTTTACAATGAGCAGTTCTTC
CASSVALPLYNEQFF
>NA|TRBJ2-2|14|TRBV4-2|TRBD2
TGTGCCAGCAGCCCTAGCGGGGTAGCGGGGGAGCTGTTTTTT
CASSPSGVAGELFF
>few|TRBJ2-3|17|TRBV5-5|NA
TGTGCCAGCAGCGGAGGGGCGCGGTTTTCCTTAACAGATACGCAGTATTTT
CASSGGARFSLTDTQYF
>few|TRBJ2-7|12|TRBV5-1|NA
TGCGCCAGCAGCTTGGAATTCTACGAGCAGTACTTC
CASSLEFYEQYF
>few|TRBJ2-1|14|TRBV4-1|NA
TGCGCCAGCAGCCCGGGCGGGGCCTCTAACGAGCAGTTCTTC
CASSPGGASNEQFF
>NA|TRBJ2-7|15|TRBV6-5|TRBD1
TGTGCCAGCAGTTATGGGGACACAGGGGTCTACGAGCAGTACTTC
CASSYGDTGVYEQYF
>NA|TRBJ2-1|11|TRBV7-9|NA
TGTGCCAGCAGCTTAGTTGTTGAGCAGTTCTTC
CASSLVVEQFF
>NA|TRBJ2-5|12|TRBV7-9|TRBD1
TGTGCCGGACAGGGGGCTCAAGAGACCCAGTACTTC
CAGQGAQETQYF
>few|TRBJ1-1|12|TRBV29-1|NA
TGCAGCGGAAGGACCATGAACACTGAAGCTTTCTTT
CSGRTMNTEAFF
>few|TRBJ2-3|15|TRBV7-2|TRBD2
TGTGCCAGCAGCGGTCCTAGCGGTCACACAGATACGCAGTATTTT
CASSGPSGHTDTQYF
>NA|TRBJ2-1|13|TRBV4-1|NA
TGCGCCAGCAGCCAACGCGGGGACAATGAGCAGTTCTTC
CASSQRGDNEQFF
>few|TRBJ2-1|15|TRBV11-2|NA
TGTGCCAGCAGCTTAGTCGCCAAGGGTTTGGATGAGCAGTTCTTC
CASSLVAKGLDEQFF